The rows below give T cell receptor beta chains drawn from one sample of a study of multiple sclerosis patients with progressive multifocal leukoencephalopathy. Measured with immunoSEQ multiplex PCR; TCRdb has only the in-frame clones, and not every one. The sample holds 25,000 to 35,000 clones, 80% to 95% seen once. Specimen: PBMCs. Receptors originate from a man aged 25 to 40 with multiple sclerosis. CDR3s include the opening cysteine and the closing phenylalanine or tryptophan. The D gene is left open where the match is weak. Some rows mark clone size as missing; the rest say once, few, many or name a class of expanded clone.

>TRBV20-1|-|TRBJ2-2|-
TGCAGTGCTAGAGAAAGTCAGGAGCTGTTTTTT
CSARESQELFF
>TRBV11-2|TRBD1|TRBJ2-5|-
TGTGCCAGCAGCCATATCAAAAGAATGACAGGGCTCATACAAGAGACCCAGTACTTC
CASSHIKRMTGLIQETQYF
>TRBV7-7|TRBD2|TRBJ2-3|-
TGTGCCAGCAGCTTAGGCGGGAGCCCCGGAGATACGCAGTATTTT
CASSLGGSPGDTQYF
>TRBV19|TRBD1|TRBJ1-2|-
TGTGCCAGTACACGAGGGGGCAGATTGGATGGCTACACCTTC
CASTRGGRLDGYTF
>TRBV19|-|TRBJ1-5|-
TGTGCCAGTAGTATTGGGGCTCAGCCCCAGCATTTT
CASSIGAQPQHF
>TRBV27|TRBD2|TRBJ2-1|-
TGTGCCAGCAGTCTCGGGACTAGTATACAGTATGAGCAGTTCTTC
CASSLGTSIQYEQFF
>TRBV6-1|TRBD1|TRBJ1-4|-
TGTGCCAGCAGTGTGGGACAGGGAAATGAAAAACTGTTTTTT
CASSVGQGNEKLFF
>TRBV9|-|TRBJ1-6|-
TGTGCCAGCAGCGTAGGCCGCGATAATTCACCCCTCCACTTT
CASSVGRDNSPLHF
>TRBV6-5|-|TRBJ1-1|-
TGTGCCAGCATCGTGACAGCTAACACTGAAGCTTTCTTT
CASIVTANTEAFF
>TRBV27|TRBD1|TRBJ2-7|-
TGTGCCAGCAGTTCCCCGAACAGGGGGTTGTACGAGCAGTACTTC
CASSSPNRGLYEQYF
>TRBV9|TRBD1|TRBJ1-5|-
TGTGCCAGCAGCGCGGGGACAGGGGATCAGCCCCAGCATTTT
CASSAGTGDQPQHF
>TRBV15|-|TRBJ2-5|-
TGTGCCACCAGCAGTTTCCAGAGCCAAGAGACCCAGTACTTC
CATSSFQSQETQYF
>TRBV27|-|TRBJ2-1|-
TGTGCCAGCCTAAGCGACGGGGGCTCCTACAATGAGCAGTTCTTC
CASLSDGGSYNEQFF
>TRBV19|-|TRBJ1-6|few
TGTGCCAGTAGTATGAAAAGAAATTCACCCCTCCACTTT
CASSMKRNSPLHF
>TRBV13|TRBD2|TRBJ2-4|-
TGTGCCAGCAGCTTATGGCGGGGGATAAACATTCAGTACTTC
CASSLWRGINIQYF
>TRBV29-1|TRBD2|TRBJ2-1|-
TGCAGCGTTGAGGGGGGGGAGGGCCTTTACAATGAGCAGTTCTTC
CSVEGGEGLYNEQFF
>TRBV6-1|-|TRBJ2-6|-
TGTGCCAGCGGAACAGGGACTGGGGCCAACGTCCTGACTTTC
CASGTGTGANVLTF
>TRBV5-8|-|TRBJ1-5|-
TGTGCCAGCAGCTTGGAAGGGGGGTGGAAAGATCAGCCCCAGCATTTT
CASSLEGGWKDQPQHF
>TRBV5-8|-|TRBJ2-2|once
TGTGCCAGCAGCGACGGTTACACCGGGGAGCTGTTTTTT
CASSDGYTGELFF
>TRBV7-8|TRBD2|TRBJ2-2|-
TGTGCCAGCAGCTCTCGGACTAGCGGGGACACCGGGGAGCTGTTTTTT
CASSSRTSGDTGELFF
>TRBV5-1|TRBD1|TRBJ1-2|-
TGCGCCAGCAGGCAAGCATACAGGGGCCTGGGCTATGGCTACACCTTC
CASRQAYRGLGYGYTF
>TRBV7-9|-|TRBJ2-1|-
TGTGCCAGCAGCTCTCCCCAGTTCAACAATGAGCAGTTCTTC
CASSSPQFNNEQFF
>TRBV6-5|-|TRBJ2-7|-
TGTGCCAGCAGTTTTGGGAGCTCCTACGAGCAGTACTTC
CASSFGSSYEQYF
>TRBV7-2|-|TRBJ1-1|once
TGTGCCAGCAGCTTAAGCGGGACGGCGAACACTGAAGCTTTCTTT
CASSLSGTANTEAFF
>TRBV27|-|TRBJ1-2|-
TGTGCCAGCAGTGGAGGAGGAGGGCCCTATGGCTACACCTTC
CASSGGGGPYGYTF
>TRBV5-6|-|TRBJ1-2|-
TGTGCCAGCAGCTTGGCGGCTTACGGCTACACCTTC
CASSLAAYGYTF
>TRBV19|TRBD1|TRBJ1-3|few
TGTGCCAGTAGTATTCGGAAGGGGGCAGTCGGAAACACCATATATTTT
CASSIRKGAVGNTIYF
>TRBV18|TRBD1|TRBJ1-2|-
TGTGCCAGCTCGCTCCGACAGGGCACTAACTATGGCTACACCTTC
CASSLRQGTNYGYTF
>TRBV10-3|-|TRBJ2-7|-
TGTGCCATCAGGGCGGGTGGGGAGCAGTACTTC
CAIRAGGEQYF
>TRBV10-1|TRBD1|TRBJ2-4|-
TGCGCCAGCAAACAGGGGGACCTAGCCAAAAACATTCAGTACTTC
CASKQGDLAKNIQYF
>TRBV7-2|TRBD1|TRBJ2-4|-
TGTGCCAGCAGCCACTATAGGGACAGGGGACAAGGCATTCAGTACTTC
CASSHYRDRGQGIQYF
>TRBV6-5|-|TRBJ2-3|-
TGTGCCAGCAGTCCCCGGGCCCCCTTGAGAGCGACGCAGTATTTT
CASSPRAPLRATQYF
>TRBV19|TRBD1|TRBJ1-3|few
TGTGCCAGTACCACGACAGGGGCCACACTCTCTGGAAACACCATATATTTT
CASTTTGATLSGNTIYF
>TRBV9|-|TRBJ1-1|-
TGTGCCAGCAGCCCCGGGGACGGGGTTCGGACTGAAGCTTTCTTT
CASSPGDGVRTEAFF
>TRBV27|-|TRBJ2-3|few
TGTGCCAGCAGTTTATCGAGGGGGAGATACACAGATACGCAGTATTTT
CASSLSRGRYTDTQYF
>TRBV19|-|TRBJ1-3|-
TGTGCCAGTAGTCGTCAGGGTTCTGGAAACACCATATATTTT
CASSRQGSGNTIYF
>TRBV6-1|-|TRBJ2-1|-
TGTGCCAGCAGTGCTCAGGCCAGGAACAATGAGCAGTTCTTC
CASSAQARNNEQFF
>TRBV6-1|-|TRBJ1-1|-
TGTGCCAGCAGTGACTCCCGGGTTCGGGCTGAAGCTTTCTTT
CASSDSRVRAEAFF
>TRBV19|-|TRBJ2-2|-
TGTGCCAGTAGTATTCCGGGCCCCAAGGAGCTGTTTTTT
CASSIPGPKELFF
>TRBV5-1|-|TRBJ1-2|-
TGCGCCAGCAGCTCCGGATCTAACTATGGCTACACCTTC
CASSSGSNYGYTF